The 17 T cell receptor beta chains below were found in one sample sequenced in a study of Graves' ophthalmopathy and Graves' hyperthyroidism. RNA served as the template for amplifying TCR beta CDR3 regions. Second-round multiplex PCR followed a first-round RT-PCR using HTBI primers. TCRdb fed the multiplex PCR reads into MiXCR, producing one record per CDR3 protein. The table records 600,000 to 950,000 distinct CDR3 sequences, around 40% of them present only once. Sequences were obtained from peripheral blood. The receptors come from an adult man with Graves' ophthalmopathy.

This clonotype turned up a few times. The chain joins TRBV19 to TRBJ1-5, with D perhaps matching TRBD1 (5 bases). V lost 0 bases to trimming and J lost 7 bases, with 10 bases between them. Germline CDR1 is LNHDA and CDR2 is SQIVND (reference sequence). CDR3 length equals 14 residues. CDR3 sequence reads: CASSIEGARQPQHF. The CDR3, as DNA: TGTGCCAGTAGTATAGAAGGGGCGCGCCAGCCCCAGCATTTT.

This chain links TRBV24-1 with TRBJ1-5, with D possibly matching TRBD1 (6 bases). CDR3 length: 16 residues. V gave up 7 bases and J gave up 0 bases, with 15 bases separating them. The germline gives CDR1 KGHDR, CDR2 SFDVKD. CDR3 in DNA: TGTGCCACCAGCAGCCAACAGGGAGATAGCAATCAGCCCCAGCATTTT. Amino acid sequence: CATSSQQGDSNQPQHF.

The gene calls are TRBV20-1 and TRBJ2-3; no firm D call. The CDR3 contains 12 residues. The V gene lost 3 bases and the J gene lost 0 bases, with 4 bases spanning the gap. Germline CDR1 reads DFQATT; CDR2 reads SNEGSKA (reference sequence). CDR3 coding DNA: TGCAGTGCTAGTCCCAGCACAGATACGCAGTATTTT. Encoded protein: CSASPSTDTQYF.

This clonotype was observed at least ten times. The CDR3 nucleotides read TGCAGCGTTGAGGCAACCTTCTCCTACGAGCAGTACTTC. This sequence encodes CSVEATFSYEQYF. The chain couples TRBV29-1 to TRBJ2-7, with D uncertain. The germline CDR1 and CDR2 sequences are SQVTM and ANQGSEA. Trimming took 3 bases from V and 0 from J, leaving 9 bases between them. The CDR3 covers 13 residues.

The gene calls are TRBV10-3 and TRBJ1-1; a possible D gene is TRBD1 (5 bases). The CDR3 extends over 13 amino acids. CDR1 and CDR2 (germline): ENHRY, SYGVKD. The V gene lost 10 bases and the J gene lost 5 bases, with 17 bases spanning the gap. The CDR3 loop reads CASRPPQGTEAFF. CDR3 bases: TGTGCCAGCAGACCCCCCCAGGGAACTGAAGCTTTCTTT.

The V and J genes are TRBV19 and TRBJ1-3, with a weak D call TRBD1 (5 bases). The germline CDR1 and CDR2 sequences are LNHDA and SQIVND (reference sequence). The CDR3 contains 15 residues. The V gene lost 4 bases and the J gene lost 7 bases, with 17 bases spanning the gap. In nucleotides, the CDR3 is TGTGCCAGTAGTACGCCGGGACTTCGACGGAACACCATATATTTT. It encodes CASSTPGLRRNTIYF.

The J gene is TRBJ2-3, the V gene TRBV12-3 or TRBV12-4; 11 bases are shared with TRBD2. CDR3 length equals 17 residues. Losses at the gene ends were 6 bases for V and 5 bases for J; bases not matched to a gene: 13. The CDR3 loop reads CASSPRVTSGIGDTQYF. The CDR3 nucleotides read TGTGCCAGCAGCCCCCGGGTGACTAGCGGGATTGGAGATACGCAGTATTTT.

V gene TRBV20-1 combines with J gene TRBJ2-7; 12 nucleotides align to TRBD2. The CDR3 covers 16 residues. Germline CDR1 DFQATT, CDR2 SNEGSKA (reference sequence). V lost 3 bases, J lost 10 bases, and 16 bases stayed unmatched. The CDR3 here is CSASPGEGTSGGNQYF. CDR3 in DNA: TGCAGTGCTAGTCCGGGGGAAGGAACTAGCGGGGGGAATCAGTACTTC.

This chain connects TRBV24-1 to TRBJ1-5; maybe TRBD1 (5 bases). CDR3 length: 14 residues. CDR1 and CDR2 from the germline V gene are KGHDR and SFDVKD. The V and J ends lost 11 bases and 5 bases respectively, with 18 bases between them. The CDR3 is CASSHGRDHQPQHF. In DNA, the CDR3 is TGTGCCAGCAGCCACGGACGGGACCATCAGCCCCAGCATTTT.

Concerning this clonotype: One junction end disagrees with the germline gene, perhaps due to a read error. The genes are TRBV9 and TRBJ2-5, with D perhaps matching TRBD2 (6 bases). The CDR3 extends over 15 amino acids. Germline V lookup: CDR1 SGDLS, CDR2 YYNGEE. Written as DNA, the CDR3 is TGTGCCAGCAGCGTAGACGGCAGCGGGCAAGGGACCCAGTACTTC. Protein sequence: CASSVDGSGQGTQYF.

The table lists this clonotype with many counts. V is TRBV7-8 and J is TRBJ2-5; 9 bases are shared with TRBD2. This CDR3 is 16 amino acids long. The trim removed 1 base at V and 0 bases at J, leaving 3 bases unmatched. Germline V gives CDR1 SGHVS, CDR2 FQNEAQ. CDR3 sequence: CASSLGTSVYQETQYF. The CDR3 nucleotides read TGTGCCAGCAGCTTAGGGACTAGCGTGTACCAAGAGACCCAGTACTTC.

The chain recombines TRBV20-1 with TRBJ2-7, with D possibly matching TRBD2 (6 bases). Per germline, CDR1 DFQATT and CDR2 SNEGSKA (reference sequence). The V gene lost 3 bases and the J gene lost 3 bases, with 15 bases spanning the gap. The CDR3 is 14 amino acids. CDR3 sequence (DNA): TGCAGTGCTAGGTCCTCTACGGGAGTCTACGAGCAGTACTTC. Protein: CSARSSTGVYEQYF.

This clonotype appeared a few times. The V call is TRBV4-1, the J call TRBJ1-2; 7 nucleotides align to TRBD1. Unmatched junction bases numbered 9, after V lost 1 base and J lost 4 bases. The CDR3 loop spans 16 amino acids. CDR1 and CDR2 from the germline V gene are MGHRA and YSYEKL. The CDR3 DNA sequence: TGCGCCAGCAGCCAAGGACAAGGGGGCGCCAGCTATGGCTACACCTTC. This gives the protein CASSQGQGGASYGYTF.

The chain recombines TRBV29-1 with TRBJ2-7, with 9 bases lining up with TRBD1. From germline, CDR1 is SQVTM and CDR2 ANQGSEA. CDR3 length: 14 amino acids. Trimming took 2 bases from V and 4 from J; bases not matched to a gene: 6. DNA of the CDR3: TGCAGCGTTGAAATGGGACAGGGCACATACGAGCAGTACTTC. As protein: CSVEMGQGTYEQYF.

The chain's CDR3 is CASSLPTGNEKLFF. CDR3 DNA: TGTGCCAGCAGCCTGCCGACAGGGAATGAAAAACTGTTTTTT. J is TRBJ1-4 and V is TRBV7-9; TRBD1 agrees at 7 bases. In germline, CDR1 is SEHNR, CDR2 FQNEAQ (reference sequence). This CDR3 comprises 14 residues. With 5 bases clipped from V and 5 bases from J, the junction kept 5 bases outside the gene matches.

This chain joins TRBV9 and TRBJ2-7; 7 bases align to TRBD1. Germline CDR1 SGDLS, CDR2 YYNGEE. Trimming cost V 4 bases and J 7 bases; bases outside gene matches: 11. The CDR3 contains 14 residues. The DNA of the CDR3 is TGTGCCAGCAGCCAAGGGGGACAGCTAGGGGAGCAGTACTTC. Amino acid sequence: CASSQGGQLGEQYF. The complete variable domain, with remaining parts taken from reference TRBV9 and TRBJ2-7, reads DSGVTQTPKHLITATGQRVTLRCSPRSGDLSVYWYQQSLDQGLQFLIQYYNGEERAKGNILERFSAQQFPDLHSELNLSSLELGDSALYFCASSQGGQLGEQYFGPGTRLTVT.

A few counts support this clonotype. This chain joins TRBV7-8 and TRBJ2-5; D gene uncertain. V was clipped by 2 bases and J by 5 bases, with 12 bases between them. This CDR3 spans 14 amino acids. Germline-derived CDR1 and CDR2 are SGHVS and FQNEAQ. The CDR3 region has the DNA TGTGCCAGCAGCTTAAAATTGATGTGGGAGACCCAGTACTTC. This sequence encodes CASSLKLMWETQYF.